The rows below give T cell receptor beta chains drawn from one sample of a study of OX40 agonist ivuxolimab in advanced cancers. Here immunoSEQ multiplex PCR was the method, and the copy in TCRdb shows in-frame clones only, minus some. This table holds approximately 49,000 clones, around 86% found once. Material: CD4+ or CD8+ T cells sorted from blood, obtained in a trial of the OX40 agonist ivuxolimab. These receptors all stem from an adult with an advanced solid tumor such as melanoma, head and neck, liver or kidney cancer. Both conserved end residues are part of each CDR3. The D gene is left open where the match is weak. Clone size, where shown, is once, few, many, or a class for clones that have expanded.

>TRBV9|-|TRBJ1-1|-
TGTGCCAGCAGCGTGGGCACCCACACTGAAGCTTTCTTT
CASSVGTHTEAFF
>TRBV5-1|-|TRBJ2-3|-
TGCGCCAGCAGCCTAAACACAGATACGCAGTATTTT
CASSLNTDTQYF
>TRBV6-6|-|TRBJ1-2|-
TGTGCCAGCAGTTACGGGCCCAGCAACGGCTACACCTTC
CASSYGPSNGYTF
>TRBV11-2|-|TRBJ1-4|medium-sized
TGTGCCAGCAGCAAAAGTGGGGGATCGGATGAAAAACTGTTTTTT
CASSKSGGSDEKLFF
>TRBV6-5|TRBD1|TRBJ1-3|-
TGTGCCAGCAGTTTCCAGGGGGATGCGGGAAACACCATATATTTT
CASSFQGDAGNTIYF
>TRBV6-6|-|TRBJ2-7|-
TGTGCCAGCAGTTACGGGCTATACGAGCGGTACTTC
CASSYGLYERYF
>TRBV4-3|TRBD2|TRBJ2-7|-
TGCGCCAGCAGCCGGACTAGCGGGACCTACGAGCAGTACTTC
CASSRTSGTYEQYF
>TRBV4-2|-|TRBJ1-1|-
TGTGCCAGCAGCCAACTCATCGGGGTAGGAACTGAAGCTTTCTTT
CASSQLIGVGTEAFF
>TRBV5-8|-|TRBJ2-6|-
TGTGCCAGCAGTTTTGACAGCTACTCTGGGGCCAACGTCCTGACTTTC
CASSFDSYSGANVLTF
>TRBV5-1|TRBD1|TRBJ2-2|once
TGCGCCAGCAGCTTCGGACAGGGAGTCTCCGGGGAGCTGTTTTTT
CASSFGQGVSGELFF
>TRBV28|-|TRBJ2-5|-
TGTGCCAGCACTCATCTACAAGAGGCCCAGTACTTC
CASTHLQEAQYF
>TRBV7-8|TRBD1|TRBJ2-5|-
TGTGCCAGCAGCTCGAACGACAGGGGTTATTGGGAGACCCAGTACTTC
CASSSNDRGYWETQYF
>TRBV4-1|TRBD2|TRBJ2-7|-
TGCGCCAGCAGCCTTGGACTAGCGGGAGGCTCCTACGAGCAGTACTTC
CASSLGLAGGSYEQYF
>TRBV19|-|TRBJ1-6|few
TGTGCCAGTAGATACAGGGACACCGGGTCACCCCTCCACTTT
CASRYRDTGSPLHF
>TRBV7-2|-|TRBJ2-1|-
TGTGCCAGCAGCTTAGCCCTTTGGAGGGGGGCCTACAATGAGCAGTTCTTC
CASSLALWRGAYNEQFF
>TRBV19|-|TRBJ1-4|-
TGTGCCAGTAGCCCAGGGGATAATGAAAAACTGTTTTTT
CASSPGDNEKLFF
>TRBV7-9|-|TRBJ2-7|-
TGTGCCAGCAGCCAGGGACTTCAGGGGGAGCAGTACTTC
CASSQGLQGEQYF
>TRBV19|-|TRBJ1-3|-
TGTGCCAGTAGTTGGAACACTGGAAACACCATATATTTT
CASSWNTGNTIYF
>TRBV7-9|-|TRBJ2-7|-
TGTGCCAGCAGCCCGAGGGGGGCGTACGAGCAGTACTTC
CASSPRGAYEQYF
>TRBV7-8|-|TRBJ1-2|few
TGTGCCAGCAGCCCGTGGGTGGGAACAGGAGGCTACACCTTC
CASSPWVGTGGYTF
>TRBV27|TRBD2|TRBJ2-1|-
TGTGCCAGCAGTTTATCAAGCGGGGGAGGGAATGAGCAGTTCTTC
CASSLSSGGGNEQFF
>TRBV5-6|-|TRBJ2-1|-
TGTGCCAGCAGCCCGGACAGCTACAATGAGCAGTTCTTC
CASSPDSYNEQFF
>TRBV27|TRBD2|TRBJ2-1|-
TGTGCCAGCAGTTTATATTCCGGGGGACTAAACAATGAGCAGTTCTTC
CASSLYSGGLNNEQFF
>TRBV7-6|-|TRBJ1-2|-
TGTGCAGAAGAAGAATGGACTTTCTACACCTTC
CAEEEWTFYTF
>TRBV6-5|TRBD1|TRBJ2-1|-
TGTGCCAGCAGTCTAGACAGGGTGGGTGAGCAGTTCTTC
CASSLDRVGEQFF
>TRBV6-6|-|TRBJ1-4|few
TGTGCCAGCAGGGATAGTAATGAAAAACTGTTTTTT
CASRDSNEKLFF
>TRBV14|TRBD2|TRBJ2-7|-
TGTGCCAGCAGCCCGTCAGGGACTAGCGTTCTGGGCGAGCAGTACTTC
CASSPSGTSVLGEQYF
>TRBV11-3|TRBD1|TRBJ2-1|-
TGTGCCAGCAGCACGGGACAGGGAAATCCATATGAGCAGTTCTTC
CASSTGQGNPYEQFF
>TRBV27|TRBD2|TRBJ2-1|-
TGTGCCAGCAGCACCGGGACTAGGGCAGTCCATGAGCAGTTCTTC
CASSTGTRAVHEQFF
>TRBV19|-|TRBJ2-2|-
TGTGCCAGTACCCCCAGCGTTCCCACATTCACCGGGGAGCTGTTTTTT
CASTPSVPTFTGELFF
>TRBV28|-|TRBJ2-2|few
TGTGCCAGCAGGTTATCCCCCTTTGGGGAGCTGTTTTTT
CASRLSPFGELFF
>TRBV6-1|-|TRBJ1-4|-
TGTGCCAGCAGTGCTACAGCGGCAACTAATGAAAAACTGTTTTTT
CASSATAATNEKLFF
>TRBV11-2|-|TRBJ1-4|-
TGTGCCAGCAGCTTAGACGGGTCTAATGAAAAACTGTTTTTT
CASSLDGSNEKLFF
>TRBV19|-|TRBJ2-5|-
TGTGCCAGTAGTGGCGACGGAGCACAAGAGACCCAGTACTTC
CASSGDGAQETQYF
>TRBV27|TRBD2|TRBJ2-3|-
TGTGCCAGCAGTTTATTAGCGGGAGATTTCACAGATACGCAGTATTTT
CASSLLAGDFTDTQYF
>TRBV4-1|-|TRBJ2-2|-
TGCGCCAGCAGCCAAGGGCCTGCGAACACCGGGGAGCTGTTTTTT
CASSQGPANTGELFF
>TRBV9|TRBD1|TRBJ1-2|-
TGTGCCAGCAGCGCGATGGGACAGACACACACCTTC
CASSAMGQTHTF
>TRBV28|TRBD1|TRBJ1-2|-
TGTGCCAGCCGGGACAGAACTTATGGCTACACCTTC
CASRDRTYGYTF
>TRBV7-2|-|TRBJ2-7|many
TGTGCCAGCAGCTTAAAAAGGGCAGGGGGAGGTTACGAGCAGTACTTC
CASSLKRAGGGYEQYF
>TRBV14|-|TRBJ1-2|-
TGTGCCAGCAGCCACTCCCGGGACACCTATGGCTACACCTTC
CASSHSRDTYGYTF